The text below deals with one T cell receptor beta chain. The antigen remains undetermined. Researchers put TCRalpha and TCRbeta cDNA through two nested PCRs lasting approximately 17 and 9 cycles. TCRdb reworked the 5' RACE reads into one entry per CDR3 protein, no DNA. The table lists approximately 200,000 distinct CDR3 sequences, with roughly 7.1% in the top ten. CDR1 and CDR2 from the germline V gene are LGHNA and YSLEER. The CDR3 sequence is 16 residues long. This sample stems from a study of monozygotic twins with inflammatory bowel disease. Points from the study as a whole: No difference in repertoire similarity was seen between concordant and discordant twins, possibly because power was limited.

The chain is built from TRBV4-3 and TRBJ2-1; TCRdb reports TRBD2, a call that lacks DNA to check it against. This receptor was obtained from a human donor with ulcerative colitis or Crohn's disease, or a healthy co-twin of an affected twin (not recorded which). The sequenced material came from blood. CDR3 in amino acids: CASSQDDLADYNEQFF.